The rows below give T cell receptor beta chains drawn from one sample of a study of blood T cell repertoires in COVID-19. Libraries were prepared by immunoSEQ multiplex PCR; TCRdb keeps only in-frame clonotypes and omits some of them. The sample records more than 450,000 clones, 87% being singletons. Sequenced: PBMCs or T cells enriched from blood (not recorded which). The receptors derive from a woman under 30 who had recovered from COVID-19. Each CDR3 is given with its conserved first and last residue. D genes are given only for firm matches. Only part of the rows carry a size: once, few, many, or a class if the clone is expanded.

TRBJ2-1,-,TRBD1,15,TRBV4-2,TGTGCCATTGGATTGGGGACAGGGGTGAACGATGAGCAGTTCTTC,CAIGLGTGVNDEQFF
TRBJ1-2,-,-,13,TRBV2,TGTGCCAGCAGTGAAAGAGAAGATTATGGCTACACCTTC,CASSEREDYGYTF
TRBJ1-2,-,-,13,TRBV9,TGTGCCAGCAGCCCCTTGGGGCGGGACGGCTACACCTTC,CASSPLGRDGYTF
TRBJ2-7,few,TRBD1,14,TRBV5-8,TGTGCCAGCAGCTACATACAGGGGGCAGGGGAGCAGTACTTC,CASSYIQGAGEQYF
TRBJ1-1,once,TRBD1,12,TRBV30,TGTGCCTGGACGGGGACAGGGCCTGAAGCTTTCTTT,CAWTGTGPEAFF
TRBJ1-1,once,-,19,TRBV5-1,TGCGCCAGCAGCTCAATGACCCGGGACACAACGTTCAAGAACACTGAAGCTTTCTTT,CASSSMTRDTTFKNTEAFF
TRBJ2-2,-,-,12,TRBV7-6,TGTGCCAGCAGCCCCCCTTTCGGGGAGCTGTTTTTT,CASSPPFGELFF
TRBJ1-5,-,TRBD1,13,TRBV6-6,TGTGCCAGCAGTGACAGGGCAGGGCAGCCCCAGCATTTT,CASSDRAGQPQHF
TRBJ1-3,-,-,17,TRBV28,TGTGCCAGCACCGATTCCTTGGGCGGGCATGGGGGAAACACCATATATTTT,CASTDSLGGHGGNTIYF
TRBJ1-5,-,TRBD1,15,TRBV30,TGTGCCTGGAGGATACCCGGGACAGTCAATCAGCCCCAGCATTTT,CAWRIPGTVNQPQHF
TRBJ1-3,-,-,13,TRBV10-3,TGTGCCATCAGGCGGGAATCAGGAAACACCATATATTTT,CAIRRESGNTIYF
TRBJ1-2,-,TRBD1,13,TRBV2,TGTGCCAGCAGTCCGGGACAGGAGGATGGCTACACCTTC,CASSPGQEDGYTF
TRBJ1-2,-,-,18,TRBV4-1,TGCGCCAGCAGCCAAGATTTAGTCATGAGGCCCGCTAACTATGGCTACACCTTC,CASSQDLVMRPANYGYTF
TRBJ1-1,-,TRBD1,17,TRBV7-9,TGTGCCAGCAGGGGGATTGGACAGGAGGGGGAGGACACTGAAGCTTTCTTT,CASRGIGQEGEDTEAFF
TRBJ2-7,-,-,13,TRBV15,TGTGCCACCAGCAGAGATTGGGAGAACGAGCAGTACTTC,CATSRDWENEQYF
TRBJ2-5,-,TRBD1,17,TRBV2,TGTGCCAGCAGTGTGGAGGGGCCGACAGGGGGCCAAGAGACCCAGTACTTC,CASSVEGPTGGQETQYF
TRBJ1-2,-,-,15,TRBV7-9,TGTGCCAGCAGCCCCAAATTAGGGGTTAGCTATGGCTACACCTTC,CASSPKLGVSYGYTF
TRBJ1-6,-,TRBD1,15,TRBV6-5,TGTGCCAGCAGTTACTCGACAGGGAGAGGATCACCCCTCCACTTT,CASSYSTGRGSPLHF
TRBJ1-4,-,TRBD1,14,TRBV7-9,TGTGCCAGCAGCCGGGACAGAGCTAATGAAAAACTGTTTTTT,CASSRDRANEKLFF
TRBJ2-7,-,TRBD1,13,TRBV30,TGTGCTTGGGGTGGGGACAGGGTCCTCGAGCAGTACTTC,CAWGGDRVLEQYF
TRBJ1-2,-,-,15,TRBV19,TGTGCCAGTAGTTTCCAGGGGAGTGCTAACTATGGCTACACCTTC,CASSFQGSANYGYTF
TRBJ1-1,-,TRBD1,16,TRBV7-9,TGTGCCAGCAGCCCAGGTGACGGGACAGGGGGCACTGAAGCTTTCTTT,CASSPGDGTGGTEAFF
TRBJ1-1,-,-,13,TRBV19,TGTGCCAGTAGTTCGTGGACTTCGACTGAAGCTTTCTTT,CASSSWTSTEAFF
TRBJ2-2,-,-,15,TRBV5-4,TGTGCCAGCAGCGGACGACAGGACAACACCGGGGAGCTGTTTTTT,CASSGRQDNTGELFF
TRBJ1-1,-,-,15,TRBV9,TGTGCCAGCAGCGTCCTCTCGGGGGTCATCACTGAAGCTTTCTTT,CASSVLSGVITEAFF
TRBJ2-7,-,-,15,TRBV6-5,TGTGCCAGCAGTTACGCCCAGGGGTATCGGAACGAGCAGTACTTC,CASSYAQGYRNEQYF
TRBJ2-2,-,-,13,TRBV28,TGTGCCAGCAGTCCCCAGGGCGACGGGGAGCTGTTTTTT,CASSPQGDGELFF
TRBJ1-1,-,-,12,TRBV20-1,TGCAGTGCTAGTGTTCAATCAGGGGAGGCTTTCTTT,CSASVQSGEAFF
TRBJ1-4,-,TRBD1,15,TRBV25-1,TGTGCCAGCAGTGGGATGACAGGGACAAATGAAAAACTGTTTTTT,CASSGMTGTNEKLFF
TRBJ2-5,-,TRBD1,15,TRBV24-1,TGTGCCACCAGTGTTGTTGGACAGGGCCAAGAGACCCAGTACTTC,CATSVVGQGQETQYF
TRBJ2-5,-,-,13,TRBV5-1,TGCGCCAGCAGCCCGGGGAGGGGGGAGACCCAGTACTTC,CASSPGRGETQYF
TRBJ1-3,-,-,16,TRBV11-2,TGTGCCAGCAGCCCCCCTACGGGGATCTCTGGAAACACCATATATTTT,CASSPPTGISGNTIYF
TRBJ1-3,once,-,15,TRBV5-1,TGCGCCAGCAGCTTGGAGGGGGGGCTTGGAAACACCATATATTTT,CASSLEGGLGNTIYF
TRBJ1-3,-,-,17,TRBV5-6,TGTGCCAGCAGCTTGGCGTCAGTCAGGAGGTCTGGAAACACCATATATTTT,CASSLASVRRSGNTIYF
TRBJ2-7,-,-,13,TRBV29-1,TGCAGCGTTGACGGGGGAGACTCGGACGAGCAGTACTTC,CSVDGGDSDEQYF
TRBJ1-2,once,-,12,TRBV28,TGTGCCAGCAGTAAAGGACAGTATGGCTACACCTTC,CASSKGQYGYTF
TRBJ1-1,-,TRBD1,16,TRBV5-1,TGCGCCAGCAGCTTGGGACGGGACAGGGTTAGTGGTATCGCTTTCTTT,CASSLGRDRVSGIAFF
TRBJ1-6,-,-,15,TRBV6-5,TGTGCCAGCGGACAGCTCGTGGGAGATAATTCACCCCTCCACTTT,CASGQLVGDNSPLHF
TRBJ1-2,-,TRBD1,18,TRBV10-3,TGTGCCATCAGTCTCTCCCTTATTACAGGGGCCCCGGGGTATGGCTACACCTTC,CAISLSLITGAPGYGYTF
TRBJ1-3,-,TRBD1,16,TRBV12-5,TGTGCTAGTGGTCAACCCCGACAGGGGAGGGGAAACACCATATATTTT,CASGQPRQGRGNTIYF
TRBJ1-4,-,-,16,TRBV2,TGTGCCAGCAGTGGAATGACCTCAGAGGTTAATGAAAAACTGTTTTTT,CASSGMTSEVNEKLFF
TRBJ1-2,few,-,14,TRBV5-1,TGCGCCAGCAGCCCCCTCCTCCCGAGGGAAGGCTACACCTTC,CASSPLLPREGYTF
TRBJ1-2,once,TRBD1,14,TRBV19,TGTGCCAGTAGTCCAACAGGGGCGCCCTATGGCTACACCTTC,CASSPTGAPYGYTF
TRBJ2-5,-,TRBD1,16,TRBV7-9,TGTGCCAGCAGCTTTCCGGCCGGGACAGGGGACGAGACCCAGTACTTC,CASSFPAGTGDETQYF
TRBJ2-1,-,-,15,TRBV30,TGTGCCTGGAGAGGAGGCCTCTCCTCCTACAATGAGCAGTTCTTC,CAWRGGLSSYNEQFF
TRBJ2-7,-,-,9,TRBV25-1,TGTGACGGTCCGTGCGAGCAGTACTTC,CDGPCEQYF
TRBJ1-4,-,-,15,TRBV20-1,TGCAGTGCTAGTCCAATAGCTGCAACTAATGAAAAACTGTTTTTT,CSASPIAATNEKLFF
TRBJ2-4,-,-,15,TRBV4-1,TGCGCCAGCAGCCCCACCGGGCGGGGCGAAAACATTCAGTACTTC,CASSPTGRGENIQYF
TRBJ1-6,-,-,13,TRBV28,TGTGCCAGCAGAACAGACCGTAATTCACCCCTCCACTTT,CASRTDRNSPLHF
TRBJ1-6,-,TRBD1,17,TRBV9,TGTGCCAGCAGCGCCACTGACAGGGACGGTGGAAATTCACCCCTCCACTTT,CASSATDRDGGNSPLHF
TRBJ1-5,-,-,13,TRBV3-1/TRBV3-2,TGTGCCAGCAGCCAAGATATCGGGCAGCCCCAGCATTTT,CASSQDIGQPQHF
TRBJ2-5,once,-,12,TRBV7-9,TGTGCCAGCAGCCGCGGAGCAGAGACCCAGTACTTC,CASSRGAETQYF
TRBJ2-2,-,-,14,TRBV2,TGTGCCAGCAGAGACACCGCGAACACCGGGGAGCTGTTTTTT,CASRDTANTGELFF
TRBJ1-5,-,TRBD1,14,TRBV5-3,TGTGCCAGAAGCGCAGACAGGGGACATCAGCCCCAGCATTTT,CARSADRGHQPQHF
TRBJ1-1,-,-,14,TRBV5-4,TGTGCCAGCAGCTCATCAGGTCTTAACACTGAAGCTTTCTTT,CASSSSGLNTEAFF
TRBJ1-1,once,-,13,TRBV25-1,TGTGCCAGCAGGGCAGGGGTAGAGACTGAAGCTTTCTTT,CASRAGVETEAFF
TRBJ2-1,many,-,13,TRBV5-1,TGCGCCAGCAGCCTGGGGACTGCCGGTGAGCAGTTCTTC,CASSLGTAGEQFF
TRBJ1-6,-,-,15,TRBV16,TGTGCCAGCGGTACAGGGAGCTCCTATAATTCACCCCTCCACTTT,CASGTGSSYNSPLHF